The source of this T cell receptor beta chain is a study of T cells expressing NK-cell markers. Study information: Serological testing identified most of the eight sequenced donors as HCMV-seropositive and one as seronegative.

It was by 5'RACE template switching with UMIs that TCR beta cDNA was made. TCRdb re-called the 5' RACE reads; every CDR3 protein appears as one record, without DNA. The specimen's table records roughly 300,000 distinct CDR3 sequences. The germline CDR1 and CDR2 sequences are DFQATT and SNEGSKA (reference sequence). The CDR3 totals 12 residues. The chain has TRBV20-1 and TRBJ2-3. Sequenced material: blood T cells: a sorted CD56 or NKG2C T cell subset, CD4+ or CD8+ T cells, or bulk PBMC T cells (not recorded which). This clonotype was sampled from a woman aged 18 to 75 in good health. CDR3 amino acids: CSASKGTDTQYF.